The 8 T cell receptor beta chains below all came from one sample that was sequenced in a study of cytomegalovirus exposure and HLA in healthy donors. Use of 60 Vbeta and 13 Jbeta primers characterized the PCR. Clones were sequenced by immunoSEQ multiplex PCR, and TCRdb holds only the in-frame ones, with some missing. The sample shows 35,000 to 50,000 clones, around 56% of them seen only once. Sequenced input: PBMCs. Receptor source: a man between 60 and 70 years old in good health and CMV-seronegative.

The genes are TRBV7-8 and TRBJ2-7; tentatively, D is TRBD2 (5 bases). Germline V CDR1 and CDR2: SGHVS, FQNEAQ. The germline V and J ends were trimmed by 2 bases and 3 bases, with 14 bases remaining between them. CDR3 length: 15 amino acids. In nucleotides, the CDR3 is TGTGCCAGCAGCTTAAATGCGCGGGCCCTCTACGAGCAGTACTTC. As protein: CASSLNARALYEQYF. Full variable domain (rest looked up from reference TRBV7-8 and TRBJ2-7): GAGVSQSPRYKVAKRGQDVALRCDPISGHVSLFWYQQALGQGPEFLTYFQNEAQLDKSGLPSDRFFAERPEGSVSTLKIQRTQQEDSAVYLCASSLNARALYEQYFGPGTRLTVT.

In its sample, this clone was seen once. The chain has TRBV5-1 and TRBJ2-7, with a weak D call TRBD2 (6 bases). V was pared by 0 bases and J by 0 bases, with 13 bases between. The germline gives CDR1 SGHRS, CDR2 YFSETQ. CDR3 length: 16 amino acids. The CDR3 nucleotides are TGCGCCAGCAGCTTGGTGGTAGCGGAGAGCTCCTACGAGCAGTACTTC. This encodes CASSLVVAESSYEQYF. The full variable domain, with the rest looked up from reference TRBV5-1 and TRBJ2-7, is KAGVTQTPRYLIKTRGQQVTLSCSPISGHRSVSWYQQTPGQGLQFLFEYFSETQRNKGNFPGRFSGRQFSNSRSEMNVSTLELGDSALYLCASSLVVAESSYEQYFGPGTRLTVT.

This clone was seen just once. The chain combines TRBV9 with TRBJ2-7; 7 bases fit TRBD1. After removal of 4 bases from V and 2 bases from J, the junction contained 6 bases not matched to a gene. The length of the CDR3 is 14 residues. Germline loops: CDR1 SGDLS, CDR2 YYNGEE. CDR3 sequence (DNA): TGTGCCAGCAGCTTCGGACAGGAACCCTACGAGCAGTACTTC. Protein: CASSFGQEPYEQYF.

This rearrangement joins TRBV7-9 to TRBJ1-2; no definite D call. The germline gives CDR1 SEHNR, CDR2 FQNEAQ (reference sequence). The CDR3 loop spans 12 amino acids. V gave up 5 bases and J gave up 7 bases, with 11 bases separating them. The CDR3, as DNA: TGTGCCAGCAGCCAGGACGCGGGTGGCTACACCTTC. Translating it yields CASSQDAGGYTF.

This clone has a handful of counts. V and J are TRBV5-4 and TRBJ2-1; TRBD2 might be the D (6 bases). Per the germline V gene, CDR1 is SGHNT and CDR2 is YYREEE (reference sequence). CDR3 length: 14 amino acids. The V end lost 3 bases, the J end lost 9 bases, and 16 bases lay between the germline ends. The CDR3 sequence is CASSSPGKGGEQFF. CDR3 DNA sequence: TGTGCCAGCAGCTCTCCAGGGAAGGGAGGTGAGCAGTTCTTC.

The chain joins TRBV1 to TRBJ2-1; TRBD2, the table's D call, lacks a check against the DNA. TRBV1 is annotated as a pseudogene. The CDR3 contains 16 residues. The CDR3 DNA sequence: TGCACCAGCAGTCGGACTAGCGGACCGAACGGCTATGAGCAGTTCTTC. It specifies CTSSRTSGPNGYEQFF.

This clone was picked up a small number of times. This chain uses TRBV5-1 with TRBJ2-5, with D possibly TRBD2 on 7 matching bases. The V gene's germline CDR1 is SGHRS and CDR2 YFSETQ. V lost 1 base and J 2 bases, leaving 9 bases between the germline ends. The CDR3 sequence is 14 residues long. For the CDR3, the DNA is TGCGCCAGCAGCTTGAGCGGGACACAAGAGACCCAGTACTTC. It yields the protein CASSLSGTQETQYF.

This chain joins TRBV5-1 and TRBJ2-7, with TRBD2 matching 8 bases. Trimming at V came to 0 bases and at J to 3 bases, leaving 2 bases not matched to a gene. Per the germline V gene, CDR1 is SGHRS and CDR2 is YFSETQ. The CDR3 extends over 14 amino acids. The CDR3 DNA reads TGCGCCAGCAGCTTGGACGGGAGGGGCTACGAGCAGTACTTC. It yields the protein CASSLDGRGYEQYF. The full variable domain, its missing parts supplied by reference TRBV5-1 and TRBJ2-7, is KAGVTQTPRYLIKTRGQQVTLSCSPISGHRSVSWYQQTPGQGLQFLFEYFSETQRNKGNFPGRFSGRQFSNSRSEMNVSTLELGDSALYLCASSLDGRGYEQYFGPGTRLTVT.